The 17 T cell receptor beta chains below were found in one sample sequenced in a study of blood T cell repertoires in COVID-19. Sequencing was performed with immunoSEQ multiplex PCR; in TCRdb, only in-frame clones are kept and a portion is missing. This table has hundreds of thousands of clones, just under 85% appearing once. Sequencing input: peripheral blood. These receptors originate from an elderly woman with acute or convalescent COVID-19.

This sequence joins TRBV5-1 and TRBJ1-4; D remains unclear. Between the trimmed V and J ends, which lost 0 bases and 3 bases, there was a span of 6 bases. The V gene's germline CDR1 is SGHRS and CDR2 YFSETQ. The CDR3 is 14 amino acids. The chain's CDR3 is CASSLDSSNEKLFF. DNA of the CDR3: TGCGCCAGCAGCTTGGACAGTTCTAATGAAAAACTGTTTTTT.

The CDR3 nucleotides are TGTGCCAGCAGTTACTTACAACAGGGTGAAGCTTTCTTT. Amino acid sequence: CASSYLQQGEAFF. The chain carries TRBV6-5 and TRBJ1-1, with a weak D call TRBD1 (6 bases). Per germline, CDR1 MNHEY and CDR2 SVGAGI. The CDR3 is 13 amino acids. Trimming took off 1 base at V and 7 bases at J, with 10 bases between the two ends.

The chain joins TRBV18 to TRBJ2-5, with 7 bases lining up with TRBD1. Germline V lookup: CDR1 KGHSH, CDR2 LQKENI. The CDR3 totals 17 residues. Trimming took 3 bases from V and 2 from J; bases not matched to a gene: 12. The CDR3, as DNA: TGTGCCAGCTCACCCACAGGGGTCGGACGGGTACAAGAGACCCAGTACTTC. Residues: CASSPTGVGRVQETQYF.

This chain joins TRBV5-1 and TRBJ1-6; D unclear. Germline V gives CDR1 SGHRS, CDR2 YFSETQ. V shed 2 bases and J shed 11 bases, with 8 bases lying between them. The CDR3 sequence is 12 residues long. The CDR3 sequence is CASSLRGAPLHF. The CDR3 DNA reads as TGCGCCAGCAGCTTACGAGGAGCACCCCTCCACTTT.

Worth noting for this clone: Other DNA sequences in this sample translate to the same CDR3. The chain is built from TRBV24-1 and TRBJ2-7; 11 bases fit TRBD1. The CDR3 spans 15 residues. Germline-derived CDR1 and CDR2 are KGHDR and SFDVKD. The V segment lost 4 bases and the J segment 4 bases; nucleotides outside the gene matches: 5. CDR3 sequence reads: CATSDPGTGGYEQYF. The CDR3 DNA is TGTGCCACCAGTGACCCCGGGACAGGGGGATACGAGCAGTACTTC.

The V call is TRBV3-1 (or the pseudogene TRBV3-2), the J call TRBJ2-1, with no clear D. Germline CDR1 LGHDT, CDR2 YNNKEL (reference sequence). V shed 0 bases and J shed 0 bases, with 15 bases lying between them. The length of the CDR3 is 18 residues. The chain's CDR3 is CASSQDRQQRSSYNEQFF. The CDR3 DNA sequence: TGTGCCAGCAGCCAAGATCGGCAGCAGCGTAGCTCCTACAATGAGCAGTTCTTC.

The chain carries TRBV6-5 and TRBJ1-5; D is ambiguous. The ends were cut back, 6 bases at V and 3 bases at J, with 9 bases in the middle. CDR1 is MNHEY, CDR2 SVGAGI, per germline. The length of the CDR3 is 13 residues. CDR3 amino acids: CASRAHLNQPQHF. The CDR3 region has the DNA TGTGCCAGCAGGGCACACCTCAATCAGCCCCAGCATTTT.

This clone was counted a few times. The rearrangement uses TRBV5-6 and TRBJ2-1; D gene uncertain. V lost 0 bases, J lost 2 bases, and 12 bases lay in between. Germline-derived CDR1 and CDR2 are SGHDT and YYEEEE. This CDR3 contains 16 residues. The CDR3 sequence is CASSLAVSRTYNEQFF. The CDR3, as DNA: TGTGCCAGCAGCTTGGCGGTTAGCCGTACCTACAATGAGCAGTTCTTC.

The chain's CDR3 is CASSTRDAGQETQYF. CDR3 bases: TGTGCCAGCAGTACGCGGGACGCCGGCCAAGAGACCCAGTACTTC. The rearrangement links TRBV6-5 to TRBJ2-5, with TRBD2 as a possible D gene (6 bases). Germline V lookup: CDR1 MNHEY, CDR2 SVGAGI. This CDR3 contains 15 residues. Trimming stripped 5 bases from V and 1 base from J, with 14 bases between.

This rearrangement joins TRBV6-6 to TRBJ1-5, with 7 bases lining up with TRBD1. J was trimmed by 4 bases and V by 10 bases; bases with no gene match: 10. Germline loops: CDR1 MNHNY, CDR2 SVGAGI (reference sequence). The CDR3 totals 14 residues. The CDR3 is CAISSGTVNQPQHF. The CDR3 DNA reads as TGTGCCATCTCATCAGGGACAGTTAATCAGCCCCAGCATTTT.

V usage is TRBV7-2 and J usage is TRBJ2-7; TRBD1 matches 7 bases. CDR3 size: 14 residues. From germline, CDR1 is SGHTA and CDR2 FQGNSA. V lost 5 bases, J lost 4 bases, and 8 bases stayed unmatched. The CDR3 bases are TGTGCCAGCAGCCCCCCAGGACAGGCTTACGAGCAGTACTTC. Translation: CASSPPGQAYEQYF.

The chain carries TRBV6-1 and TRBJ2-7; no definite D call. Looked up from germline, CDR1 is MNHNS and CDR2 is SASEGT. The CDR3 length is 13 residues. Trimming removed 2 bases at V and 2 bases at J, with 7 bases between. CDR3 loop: CASSEWQAYEQYF. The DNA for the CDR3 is TGTGCCAGCAGTGAATGGCAAGCCTACGAGCAGTACTTC.

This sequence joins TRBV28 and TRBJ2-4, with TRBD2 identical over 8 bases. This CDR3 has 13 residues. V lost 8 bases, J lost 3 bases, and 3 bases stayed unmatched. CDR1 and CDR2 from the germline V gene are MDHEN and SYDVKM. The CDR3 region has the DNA TGTGCCAGCCTAAGCGGGGGCAAAAACATTCAGTACTTC. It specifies CASLSGGKNIQYF. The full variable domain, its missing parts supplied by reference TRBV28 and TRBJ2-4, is DVKVTQSSRYLVKRTGEKVFLECVQDMDHENMFWYRQDPGLGLRLIYFSYDVKMKEKGDIPEGYSVSREKKERFSLILESASTNQTSMYLCASLSGGKNIQYFGAGTRLSVL.

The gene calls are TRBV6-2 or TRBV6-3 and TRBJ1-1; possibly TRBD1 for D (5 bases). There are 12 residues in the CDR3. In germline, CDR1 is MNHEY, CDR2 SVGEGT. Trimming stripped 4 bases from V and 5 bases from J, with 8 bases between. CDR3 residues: CASSLRGTEAFF. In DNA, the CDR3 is TGTGCCAGCAGTTTACGGGGGACTGAAGCTTTCTTT.

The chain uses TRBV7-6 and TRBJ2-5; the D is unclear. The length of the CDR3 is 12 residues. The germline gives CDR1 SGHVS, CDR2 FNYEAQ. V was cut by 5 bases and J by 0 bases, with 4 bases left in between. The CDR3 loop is CASSPHQETQYF. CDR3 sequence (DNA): TGTGCCAGCAGCCCTCACCAAGAGACCCAGTACTTC.

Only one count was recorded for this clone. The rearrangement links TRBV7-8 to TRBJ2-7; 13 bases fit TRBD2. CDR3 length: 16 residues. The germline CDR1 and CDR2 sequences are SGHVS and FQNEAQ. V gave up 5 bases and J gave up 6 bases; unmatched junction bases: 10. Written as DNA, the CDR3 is TGTGCCAGCAGCAACATGGGACTAGCGGGGCGTGGCGAGCAGTACTTC. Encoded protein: CASSNMGLAGRGEQYF.

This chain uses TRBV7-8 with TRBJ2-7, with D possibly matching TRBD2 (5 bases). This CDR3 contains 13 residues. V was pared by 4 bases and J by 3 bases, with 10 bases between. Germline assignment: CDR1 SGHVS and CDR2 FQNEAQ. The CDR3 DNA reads TGTGCCAGCAGCTCGGACTCGGTCTACGAGCAGTACTTC. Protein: CASSSDSVYEQYF.